Included here is one TCR beta chain sequence, with context. The primer mix had 60 Vbeta and 13 Jbeta primers. Produced via immunoSEQ multiplex PCR; TCRdb's table is partial and in-frame only. The sample has 250,000 to 350,000 clones; around 90% are singletons. The entry originates in a study of cytomegalovirus exposure and HLA in healthy donors. The germline V and J ends were trimmed by 4 bases and 0 bases, with 6 bases remaining between them. From germline, CDR1 is SNHLY and CDR2 FYNNEI. The CDR3 is 13 amino acids. Sequenced input: PBMCs. This chain links TRBV2 with TRBJ1-1; D ambiguous. The TCR comes from a young woman in good health and CMV-seronegative. Here the CDR3 reads CASSVSMNTEAFF. The CDR3 DNA sequence: TGTGCCAGCAGTGTCTCTATGAACACTGAAGCTTTCTTT.